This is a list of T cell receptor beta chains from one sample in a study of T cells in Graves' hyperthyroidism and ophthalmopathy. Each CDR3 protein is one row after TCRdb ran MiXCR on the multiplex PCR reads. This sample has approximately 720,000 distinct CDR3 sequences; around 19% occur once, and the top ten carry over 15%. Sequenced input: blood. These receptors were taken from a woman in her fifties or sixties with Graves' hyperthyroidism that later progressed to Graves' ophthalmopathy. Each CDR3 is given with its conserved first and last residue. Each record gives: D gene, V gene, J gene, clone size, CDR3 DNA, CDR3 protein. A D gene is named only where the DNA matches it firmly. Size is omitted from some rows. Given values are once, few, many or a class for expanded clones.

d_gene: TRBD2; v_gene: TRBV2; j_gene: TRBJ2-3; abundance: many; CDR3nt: TGTGCCAGCAGTGGGCTAGCGGGGGCCCAATCTAGCACAGATACGCAGTATTTT; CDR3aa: CASSGLAGAQSSTDTQYF
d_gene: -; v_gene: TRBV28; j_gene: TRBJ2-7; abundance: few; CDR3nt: TGTGCCAGCACCCCGACAACCCGTAAAAAAATCTACGAGCAGTACTTC; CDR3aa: CASTPTTRKKIYEQYF
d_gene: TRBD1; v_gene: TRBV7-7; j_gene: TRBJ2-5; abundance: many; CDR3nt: TGTGCTAGCAGCTCGGGACAGAGAGGGGAGACCCAGTACTTC; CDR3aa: CASSSGQRGETQYF
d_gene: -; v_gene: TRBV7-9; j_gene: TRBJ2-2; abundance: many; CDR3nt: TGTGCCAGCAGTTCGGGTCTCGGTTACACCGGGGAGCTGTTTTTT; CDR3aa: CASSSGLGYTGELFF
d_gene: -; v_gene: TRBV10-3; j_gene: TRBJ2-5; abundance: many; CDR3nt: TGTGCCATCAGTTCGCGGGAGACCCAGTACTTC; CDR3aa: CAISSRETQYF
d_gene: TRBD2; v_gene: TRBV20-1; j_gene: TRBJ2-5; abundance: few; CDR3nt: TGCAGTGCTAGAGATCGTCCCAGCGGGGGGTACCAAGAGACCCAGTACTTC; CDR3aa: CSARDRPSGGYQETQYF
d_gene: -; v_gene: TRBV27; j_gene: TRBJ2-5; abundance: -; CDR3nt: TGTGCCAGCAGTGAGAGGGTTTGGGAGACCCAGTACTTC; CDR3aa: CASSERVWETQYF
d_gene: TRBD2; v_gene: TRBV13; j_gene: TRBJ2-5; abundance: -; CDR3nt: TGTGCCAGCAGCCCCCTTTTCGCGGGGGGCTCAGAGGCCCAGTACTTC; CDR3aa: CASSPLFAGGSEAQYF
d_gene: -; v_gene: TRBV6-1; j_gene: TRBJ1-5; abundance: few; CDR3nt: TGTGCCAGCAGTGAAGAGGTGGCAGGGGTTGTGGAATTTCAGCCCCAGCATTTT; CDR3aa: CASSEEVAGVVEFQPQHF
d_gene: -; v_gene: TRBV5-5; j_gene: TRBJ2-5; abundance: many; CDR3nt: TGTGCCAGCAGCTTGTATGCAGAGACCCAGTACTTC; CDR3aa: CASSLYAETQYF
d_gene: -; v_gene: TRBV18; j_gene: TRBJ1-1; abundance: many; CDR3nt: TGTGCCAGCAGCCCTGGACTGAACACTGAAGCTTTCTTT; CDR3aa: CASSPGLNTEAFF
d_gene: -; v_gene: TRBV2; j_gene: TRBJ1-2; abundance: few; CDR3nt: TGTGCCAGTAAAAAACAGGAGAACTATGGCTACACCTTC; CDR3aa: CASKKQENYGYTF
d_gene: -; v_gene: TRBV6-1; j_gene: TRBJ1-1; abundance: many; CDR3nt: TGTGCCAGCAGGACCAGTGGGGGCCGAGAAACTGAAGCTTTCTTT; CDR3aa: CASRTSGGRETEAFF
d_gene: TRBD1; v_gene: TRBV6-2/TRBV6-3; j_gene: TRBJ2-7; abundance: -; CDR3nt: TGTGCCAGCAGTAGACGGGACAGGAACTACGAGCAGTACTTC; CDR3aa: CASSRRDRNYEQYF
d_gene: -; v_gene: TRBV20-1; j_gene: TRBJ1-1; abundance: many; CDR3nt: TGCAGTGCTAGCTCCAGGAGGACTGAAGCTTTCTTT; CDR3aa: CSASSRRTEAFF
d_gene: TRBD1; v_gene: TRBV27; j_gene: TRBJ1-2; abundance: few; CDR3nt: TGTGCCAGCACCGGGGGACAGGGGGCTCAGGGCTACACCTTC; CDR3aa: CASTGGQGAQGYTF
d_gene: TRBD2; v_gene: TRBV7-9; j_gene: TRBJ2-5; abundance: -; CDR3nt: TGTGCCAGCAGCTTTCCGTGGCTAGCGGGAGAGACCCAGTACTTC; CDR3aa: CASSFPWLAGETQYF
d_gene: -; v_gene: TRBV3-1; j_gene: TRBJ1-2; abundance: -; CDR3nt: TGTGCCAGCAGCCTTGGACGGGATTGGGGCTACACCTTC; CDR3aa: CASSLGRDWGYTF
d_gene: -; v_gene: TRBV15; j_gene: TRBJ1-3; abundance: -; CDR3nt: TGTGCCACCAGCAGAGACTGGGGGGTCTCTGGAAACACCATATATTTT; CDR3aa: CATSRDWGVSGNTIYF
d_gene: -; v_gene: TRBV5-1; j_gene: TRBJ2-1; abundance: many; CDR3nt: TGCGCCAGCAGCTTGGCGGGGGGCTTGGGGGGCGAGCAGTTCTTC; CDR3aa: CASSLAGGLGGEQFF
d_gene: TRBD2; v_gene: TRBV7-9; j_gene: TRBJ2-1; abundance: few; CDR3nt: TGTGCCAGCAGCCCATATAGCGGGGGGGATTACAATGAGCAGTTCTTC; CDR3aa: CASSPYSGGDYNEQFF
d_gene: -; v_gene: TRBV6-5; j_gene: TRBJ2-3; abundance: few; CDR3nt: TGTGCCAGCAGTTACCTCACCGGGGGCATAGACACAGATACGCAGTATTTT; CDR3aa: CASSYLTGGIDTDTQYF
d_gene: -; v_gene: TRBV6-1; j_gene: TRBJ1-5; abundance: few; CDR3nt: TGTGCCAGCAGTAGATTCAGGGAGGGCGATCAGCCCCAGCATTTT; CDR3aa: CASSRFREGDQPQHF
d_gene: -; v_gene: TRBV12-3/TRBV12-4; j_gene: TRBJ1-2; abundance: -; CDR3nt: TGTGCCAGCAGTTTCTGGGTTGGGGGCTATGGCTACACCTTC; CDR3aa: CASSFWVGGYGYTF
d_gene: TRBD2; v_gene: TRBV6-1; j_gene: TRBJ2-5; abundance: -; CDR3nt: TGTGCCAGCAGGCAATTTATGAGCTTAGCGGGAAGTGAGACCCAGTACTTC; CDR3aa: CASRQFMSLAGSETQYF
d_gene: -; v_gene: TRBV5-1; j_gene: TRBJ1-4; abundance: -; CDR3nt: TGCGCCAGCAGCTTGGTTACGATTAATGAAAAACTGTTTTTT; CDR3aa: CASSLVTINEKLFF
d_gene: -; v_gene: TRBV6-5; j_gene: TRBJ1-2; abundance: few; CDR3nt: TGTGCCAGCAGTTACCGTCCAACAGGACAAGCTAACTATGGCTACACCTTC; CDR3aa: CASSYRPTGQANYGYTF
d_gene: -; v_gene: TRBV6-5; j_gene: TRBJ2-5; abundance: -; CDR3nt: TGTGCCAGCAGTTCGGTTAGGCGCTACCAAGAGACCCAGTACTTC; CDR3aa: CASSSVRRYQETQYF
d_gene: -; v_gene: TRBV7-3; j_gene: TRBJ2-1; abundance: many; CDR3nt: TGTGCCAGCAGCTTACAGACTTCCTCCTACAATGAGCAGTTCTTC; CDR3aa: CASSLQTSSYNEQFF
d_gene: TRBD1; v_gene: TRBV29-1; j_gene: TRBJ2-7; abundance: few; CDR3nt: TGCAGCGTTTCCCCCGGGACAGGACGCTACGAGCAGTACTTC; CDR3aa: CSVSPGTGRYEQYF
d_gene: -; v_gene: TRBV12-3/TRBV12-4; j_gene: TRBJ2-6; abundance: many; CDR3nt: TGTGCCAGCAGTTTTGGAGGGGGCAGCTCTGGGGCCAACGTCCTGACTTTC; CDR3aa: CASSFGGGSSGANVLTF
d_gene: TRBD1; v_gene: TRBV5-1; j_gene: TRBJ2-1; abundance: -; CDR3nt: TGCGCCAGCAGCCAACAGGGGTCCGTAGATTACAATGAGCAGTTCTTC; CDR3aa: CASSQQGSVDYNEQFF
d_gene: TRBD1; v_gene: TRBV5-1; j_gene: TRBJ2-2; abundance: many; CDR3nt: TGCGCCAGCAGCCTCCTAGGACAGGCAAACACCGGGGAGCTGTTTTTT; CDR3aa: CASSLLGQANTGELFF
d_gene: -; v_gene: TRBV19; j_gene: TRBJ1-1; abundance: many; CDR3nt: TGTGCCAGTAGTATTTCGGAGACAGCGAACACTGAAGCTTTCTTT; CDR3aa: CASSISETANTEAFF
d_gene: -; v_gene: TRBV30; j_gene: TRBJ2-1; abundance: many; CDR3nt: TGTGCCTGGAGTACCCTGGGGCCCTACAATGAGCAGTTCTTC; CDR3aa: CAWSTLGPYNEQFF
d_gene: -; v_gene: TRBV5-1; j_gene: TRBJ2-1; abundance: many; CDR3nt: TGCGCCAGCAGCTTGGCGGGGGACAACTACAATGAGCAGTTCTTC; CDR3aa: CASSLAGDNYNEQFF
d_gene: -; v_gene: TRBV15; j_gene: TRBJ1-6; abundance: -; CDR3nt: TGTGCCACCAGCTACCAGGACGTAGGGAATTCACCCCTCCACTTT; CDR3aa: CATSYQDVGNSPLHF
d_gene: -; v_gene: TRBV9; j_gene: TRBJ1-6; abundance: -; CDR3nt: TGTGCCAGCAGCGGGGGCGTGGGCTCCTATAATTCACCCCTCCACTTT; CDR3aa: CASSGGVGSYNSPLHF
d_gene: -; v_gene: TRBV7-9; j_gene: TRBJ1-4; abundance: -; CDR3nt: TGTGCCAGCAGCTTAGCGCTTCTTGGGGAAAATGAAAAACTGTTTTTT; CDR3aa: CASSLALLGENEKLFF
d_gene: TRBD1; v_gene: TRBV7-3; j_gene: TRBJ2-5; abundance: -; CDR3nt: TGTGCCAGCAGCTTAATGCCTCGGACAGGTCAAGAGACCCAGTACTTC; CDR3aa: CASSLMPRTGQETQYF
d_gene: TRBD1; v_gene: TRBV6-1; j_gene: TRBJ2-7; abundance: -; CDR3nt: TGTGCCAGCAGAACAACCGGGACAGGCGAGCAGTACTTC; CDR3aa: CASRTTGTGEQYF
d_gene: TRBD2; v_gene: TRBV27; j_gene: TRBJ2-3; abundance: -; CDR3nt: TGTGCCAGCAGTTTAGATCTAGCGGGCCACGAGTATTTT; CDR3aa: CASSLDLAGHEYF
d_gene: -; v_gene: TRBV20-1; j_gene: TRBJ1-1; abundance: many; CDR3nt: TGCAGTGCTAGAGTCTTGGGGGCTTGGACTGAAGCTTTCTTT; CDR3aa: CSARVLGAWTEAFF
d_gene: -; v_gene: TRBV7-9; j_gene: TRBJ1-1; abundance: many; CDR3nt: TGTGCCAGCGGTGGGGGGAGGGACACTGAAGCTTTCTTT; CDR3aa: CASGGGRDTEAFF
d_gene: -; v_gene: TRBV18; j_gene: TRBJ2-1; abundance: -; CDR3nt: TGTGCCAGCTCACCACAAGAGGACAATGAGCGGTTCTTC; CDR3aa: CASSPQEDNERFF
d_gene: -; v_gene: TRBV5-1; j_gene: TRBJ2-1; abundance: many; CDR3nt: TGCGCCAGCAGCTCTGTGGGGGGCTACTACAATGAGCAGTTCTTC; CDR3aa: CASSSVGGYYNEQFF
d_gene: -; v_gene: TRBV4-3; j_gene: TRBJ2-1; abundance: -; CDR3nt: TGCGCCAGCAGCCAGGCCAGGATCAATGCCCGCTACAATGAGCAGTTCTTC; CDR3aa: CASSQARINARYNEQFF
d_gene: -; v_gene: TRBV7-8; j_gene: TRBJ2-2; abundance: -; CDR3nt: TGTGCCAGCAGCTTATCTGTCAGGGGTACCGGGGAGCTGTTTTTT; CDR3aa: CASSLSVRGTGELFF
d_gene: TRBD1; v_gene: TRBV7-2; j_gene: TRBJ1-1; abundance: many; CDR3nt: TGTGCCAGCAGCGTTCAGGGGGCCAATGAAGCTTTCTTT; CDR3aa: CASSVQGANEAFF
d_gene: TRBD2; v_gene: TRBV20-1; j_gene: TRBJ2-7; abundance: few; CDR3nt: TGCAGTGCTAGACCAGCGGGGGCTTCCTACGAGCAGTACTTC; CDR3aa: CSARPAGASYEQYF